The 22 T cell receptor beta chains listed next were all sequenced from one sample in a study of OX40 agonist ivuxolimab in advanced cancers. Generated by immunoSEQ multiplex PCR, the TCRdb table keeps only in-frame clones and is missing some. The sample comprises about 61,000 clones, approximately 90% of which are singletons, and 0.35% rests with the top ten. This sample comprised CD4+ or CD8+ T cells sorted from blood, obtained in a trial of the OX40 agonist ivuxolimab. These receptors all stem from an adult with an advanced solid tumor such as melanoma, head and neck, liver or kidney cancer.

This chain connects TRBV18 to TRBJ1-1; 10 nucleotides agree with TRBD1. This CDR3 contains 15 residues. The ends lost 5 bases at V and 1 base at J; junction bases unmatched: 4. Germline CDR1 KGHSH, CDR2 LQKENI. CDR3 DNA sequence: TGTGCCAGCTCAAGACAGGGGGCTGGGAACACTGAAGCTTTCTTT. Its translation: CASSRQGAGNTEAFF.

This clone was seen only once. The chain has TRBV2 and TRBJ1-5; weak D call: TRBD1 (5 bases). This CDR3 is 17 amino acids long. Germline-derived CDR1 and CDR2 are SNHLY and FYNNEI. The V end lost 7 bases, the J end lost 4 bases, and 23 bases lay between the germline ends. In DNA form, the CDR3 reads TGTGCCAGCAATAAAAATTGGGGCAGAGGGGAGAATCAGCCCCAGCATTTT. Protein product: CASNKNWGRGENQPQHF.

Here the CDR3 reads CASGVRQDAWNSPLHF. The CDR3 DNA reads TGTGCCAGCGGAGTTCGACAGGACGCATGGAATTCACCCCTCCACTTT. This chain joins TRBV19 and TRBJ1-6; the D gene is possibly TRBD1 (6 bases). CDR1 is LNHDA and CDR2 is SQIVND in the germline V gene (reference sequence). V was trimmed by 9 bases and J by 7 bases, leaving 22 bases between them. The CDR3 extends over 16 amino acids. Together with reference TRBV19 and TRBJ1-6, the CDR3 gives the full variable domain: DGGITQSPKYLFRKEGQNVTLSCEQNLNHDAMYWYRQDPGQGLRLIYYSQIVNDFQKGDIAEGYSVSREKKESFPLTVTSAQKNPTAFYLCASGVRQDAWNSPLHFGNGTRLTVT.

The chain has TRBV5-4 and TRBJ2-5; TRBD2 matches at 8 bases. With V trimmed by 0 bases and J by 10 bases, 14 bases remained unmatched. Germline CDR1 SGHNT, CDR2 YYREEE (reference sequence). There are 16 residues in the CDR3. The CDR3 DNA reads as TGTGCCAGCAGCTTGGGGTCGGGGGGGCCAGGTCTGGACCAGTACTTC. This sequence encodes CASSLGSGGPGLDQYF. Looking up the rest from reference TRBV5-4 and TRBJ2-5 gives the full variable domain: ETGVTQSPTHLIKTRGQQVTLRCSSQSGHNTVSWYQQALGQGPQFIFQYYREEENGRGNFPPRFSGLQFPNYSSELNVNALELDDSALYLCASSLGSGGPGLDQYFGPGTRLLVL.

The gene calls are TRBV7-9 and TRBJ1-2; 8 bases are a match to TRBD1. CDR1 and CDR2 from the germline V gene are SEHNR and FQNEAQ (reference sequence). V lost 2 bases, J lost 4 bases, and 3 bases stayed unmatched. CDR3 length equals 14 residues. DNA for the CDR3: TGTGCCAGCAGCTTATCTGGACAGGGCTATGGCTACACCTTC. It codes for CASSLSGQGYGYTF. Drawing the rest from reference TRBV7-9 and TRBJ1-2, the complete variable domain is DTGVSQNPRHKITKRGQNVTFRCDPISEHNRLYWYRQTLGQGPEFLTYFQNEAQLEKSRLLSDRFSAERPKGSFSTLEIQRTEQGDSAMYLCASSLSGQGYGYTFGSGTRLTVV.

The J gene is TRBJ2-3, the V gene TRBV28; 9 bases map to TRBD2. J was trimmed by 0 bases and V by 4 bases; bases with no gene match: 5. Germline V gene data show CDR1 as MDHEN and CDR2 as SYDVKM. This CDR3 spans 16 amino acids. CDR3: CASSSPAGGSTDTQYF. In DNA form, the CDR3 reads TGTGCCAGCAGTTCCCCGGCGGGGGGGAGCACAGATACGCAGTATTTT.

The chain employs TRBV2 and TRBJ2-5; D is unresolved. V lost 3 bases, J lost 1 base, and 12 bases lay in between. This CDR3 contains 15 residues. CDR1 and CDR2 from the germline V gene are SNHLY and FYNNEI. The CDR3 loop is CASSERHTFQETQYF. CDR3 sequence (DNA): TGTGCCAGCAGTGAGAGACATACTTTCCAAGAGACCCAGTACTTC.

V usage is TRBV19 and J usage is TRBJ2-5, with D maybe TRBD1 (6 bases). Deletions cut 6 bases from V and 2 bases from J, with 13 bases between. The CDR3 is 14 amino acids. Per germline, CDR1 LNHDA and CDR2 SQIVND (reference sequence). This CDR3 reads CASSKRDTQETQYF. CDR3 DNA: TGTGCCAGTAGCAAAAGGGACACACAAGAGACCCAGTACTTC.

The gene calls are TRBV18 and TRBJ2-3; tentatively, D is TRBD2 (5 bases). This CDR3 region has 13 residues. V was shortened by 3 bases and J by 4 bases, with 8 bases between the two germline ends. Per germline, CDR1 KGHSH and CDR2 LQKENI. CDR3 nucleotides: TGTGCCAGCTCACCCGCTAGCCCAGATACGCAGTATTTT. It yields the protein CASSPASPDTQYF.

The chain's CDR3 is CASSRGGGENYGYTF. The CDR3 DNA reads TGCGCCAGCAGCCGAGGGGGAGGGGAGAACTATGGCTACACCTTC. This chain uses TRBV4-1 with TRBJ1-2; D possibly corresponds to TRBD1 (6 bases). CDR1 and CDR2 from the germline V gene are MGHRA and YSYEKL. Between the trimmed V and J ends, which lost 4 bases and 2 bases, there was a span of 14 bases. This CDR3 is 15 amino acids long.

The chain uses TRBV4-1 and TRBJ2-2, with D tentatively TRBD1 (5 bases). Trimming took off 4 bases at V and 4 bases at J, with 13 bases between the two ends. CDR1 MGHRA and CDR2 YSYEKL come from the germline V gene. The CDR3 totals 15 residues. The CDR3 loop reads CASSPPDKFTGELFF. For the CDR3, the DNA is TGCGCCAGCAGCCCCCCGGACAAATTCACCGGGGAGCTGTTTTTT.

This clone has only a few counts. The chain couples TRBV6-6 to TRBJ2-3, with D unresolved. Germline lookup yields CDR1 MNHNY and CDR2 SVGAGI (reference sequence). V lost 7 bases, J lost 0 bases, and 8 bases lay in between. The CDR3 runs 13 residues. The CDR3 spells CASTAGSTDTQYF. CDR3 coding DNA: TGTGCCAGCACCGCCGGGAGCACAGATACGCAGTATTTT.

V usage is TRBV7-2 and J usage is TRBJ1-4; 7 nucleotides match TRBD1. This CDR3 is built from 17 residues. V dropped 5 bases and J dropped 4; count of bases not matched to a gene: 13. The germline gives CDR1 SGHTA, CDR2 FQGNSA. CDR3 coding DNA: TGTGCCAGCAGCGTAGTATCGGGACAGTCCCTTAATGAAAAACTGTTTTTT. Protein: CASSVVSGQSLNEKLFF.

The chain links TRBV4-1 to TRBJ1-3; TRBD1 might be the D (6 bases). Germline V gives CDR1 MGHRA, CDR2 YSYEKL. The CDR3 length is 14 residues. V was cut by 0 bases and J by 8 bases, with 11 bases left in between. Here the CDR3 reads CASSQEGRGDTIYF. DNA of the CDR3: TGCGCCAGCAGCCAAGAGGGGAGGGGGGACACCATATATTTT.

This clone has only a few counts. The chain is built from TRBV6-1 and TRBJ2-3; tentatively, D is TRBD1 (6 bases). CDR3 length: 15 amino acids. Germline CDR1 and CDR2: MNHNS and SASEGT. Deletions cut 7 bases from V and 7 bases from J, with 21 bases between. CDR3 loop: CASKGVWTEENTQYF. The CDR3 DNA sequence: TGTGCCAGCAAGGGGGTATGGACAGAGGAGAATACGCAGTATTTT.

The chain couples TRBV18 to TRBJ1-4, with 8 bases lining up with TRBD1. Germline trimming cut 0 bases from V and 7 bases from J; bases unmatched to any gene: 4. Germline CDR1 KGHSH, CDR2 LQKENI. The CDR3 loop spans 15 amino acids. CDR3 region: CASSPPGTGLEKLFF. Written as DNA, the CDR3 is TGTGCCAGCTCACCACCCGGGACAGGACTTGAAAAACTGTTTTTT.

The chain recombines TRBV21-1 with TRBJ1-1. TRBV21-1 is a pseudogene locus. The CDR3 is 15 amino acids. The CDR3 region is CASSKEDQDNTEAFF. As DNA, the CDR3 is TGTGCCAGCAGCAAAGAGGACCAAGATAACACTGAAGCTTTCTTT.

The chain carries TRBV7-9 and TRBJ2-5, with 7 bases that match TRBD2. Germline V lookup: CDR1 SEHNR, CDR2 FQNEAQ (reference sequence). The CDR3 spans 15 residues. The trim removed 6 bases at V and 1 base at J, leaving 8 bases unmatched. CDR3 sequence (DNA): TGTGCCAGCAGTTTGGGTGGGGGGGGCCAAGAGACCCAGTACTTC. It encodes CASSLGGGGQETQYF.

The chain employs TRBV7-9 and TRBJ2-7; TRBD1 is a possible D gene (6 bases). The germline gives CDR1 SEHNR, CDR2 FQNEAQ (reference sequence). The CDR3 loop spans 14 amino acids. The germline V and J ends were trimmed by 5 bases and 3 bases, with 14 bases remaining between them. The CDR3 protein is CASSPRAQGYEQYF. CDR3 bases: TGTGCCAGCAGCCCTAGGGCACAGGGCTACGAGCAGTACTTC.

V is TRBV7-9 and J is TRBJ2-3; 12 bases fit TRBD2. The V gene's germline CDR1 is SEHNR and CDR2 FQNEAQ (reference sequence). With V trimmed by 5 bases and J by 5 bases, 8 bases remained unmatched. The CDR3 length is 16 residues. The DNA for the CDR3 is TGTGCCAGCAGCCCTCCTAGCGGGGGGGCGAGAGATACGCAGTATTTT. As protein: CASSPPSGGARDTQYF.

This clone came up a few times. The CDR3, as DNA: TGTGCCAGCAGCTTAACTAAGGACACTGAAGCTTTCTTT. It codes for CASSLTKDTEAFF. The chain couples TRBV7-9 to TRBJ1-1; D remains unclear. V was trimmed by 2 bases and J by 3 bases, leaving 7 bases between them. The CDR3 is 13 residues long. CDR1 is SEHNR, CDR2 FQNEAQ, per germline (reference sequence).

The chain combines TRBV29-1 with TRBJ2-2; 9 positions match TRBD1. The germline gives CDR1 SQVTM, CDR2 ANQGSEA. CDR3 length: 14 residues. The V segment lost 6 bases and the J segment 4 bases; nucleotides outside the gene matches: 6. The CDR3 region has the DNA TGCAGCGTCCCGGACAGGGGATTCACCGGGGAGCTGTTTTTT. It codes for CSVPDRGFTGELFF.